The clone carrying this T cell receptor beta chain has only a few counts. Assay used: immunoSEQ multiplex PCR; TCRdb lists only in-frame clones, some missing. The sample contains tens of thousands of clones, around 83% of which appear only once. Per germline, CDR1 SGHTA and CDR2 FQGNSA. The CDR3 is 14 residues long. The ends lost 6 bases at V and 10 bases at J; junction bases unmatched: 13. This sample is part of a study of PD-L1 blockade in urothelial cancer. The specimen comprised PBMCs, sampled around atezolizumab (anti-PD-L1) treatment. The TCR sequence derives from a man aged 45-65 years with urothelial cancer. The chain uses TRBV7-2 and TRBJ2-5, with 8 bases that match TRBD2. For the CDR3, the DNA is TGTGCCAGCAGTACTGCTAGCGGGCTGGGATTCCAGTACTTC. This gives the protein CASSTASGLGFQYF.